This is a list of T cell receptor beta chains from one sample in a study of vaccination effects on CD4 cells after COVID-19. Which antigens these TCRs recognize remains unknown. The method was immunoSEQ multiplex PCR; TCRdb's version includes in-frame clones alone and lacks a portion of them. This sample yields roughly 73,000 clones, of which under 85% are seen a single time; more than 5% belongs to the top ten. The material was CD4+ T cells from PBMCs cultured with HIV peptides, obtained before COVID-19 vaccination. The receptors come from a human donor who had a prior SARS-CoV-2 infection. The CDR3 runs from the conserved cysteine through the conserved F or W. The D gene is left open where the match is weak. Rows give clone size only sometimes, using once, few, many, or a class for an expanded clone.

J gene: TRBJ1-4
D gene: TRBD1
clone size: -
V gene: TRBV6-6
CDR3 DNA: TGTGCCAGCAGTACGCAAGACAGGGCTAATGAAAAACTGTTTTTT
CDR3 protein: CASSTQDRANEKLFF

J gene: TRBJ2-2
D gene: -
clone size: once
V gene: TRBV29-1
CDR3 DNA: TGCAGCGTTGAGGTTAGCTTGAACACCGGGGAGCTGTTTTTT
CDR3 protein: CSVEVSLNTGELFF

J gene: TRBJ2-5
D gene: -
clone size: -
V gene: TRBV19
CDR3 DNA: TGTGCCAGTAGTCTGACTTGGGGGTACCAAGAGACCCAGTACTTC
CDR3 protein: CASSLTWGYQETQYF

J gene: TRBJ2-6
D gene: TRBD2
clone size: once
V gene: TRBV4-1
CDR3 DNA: TGCGCCAGCAGCCCGGGACTAGCCGGGGCCAACGTCCTGACTTTC
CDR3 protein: CASSPGLAGANVLTF

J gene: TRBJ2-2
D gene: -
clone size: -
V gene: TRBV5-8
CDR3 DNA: TGTGCCAGCAGCCCGGAGGGGGGCGACACCGGGGAGCTGTTTTTT
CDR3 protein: CASSPEGGDTGELFF

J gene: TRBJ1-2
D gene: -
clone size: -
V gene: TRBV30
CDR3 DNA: TGTGCCTGGAGAGGGACATTGGTAACTAACTATGGCTACACCTTC
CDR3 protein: CAWRGTLVTNYGYTF

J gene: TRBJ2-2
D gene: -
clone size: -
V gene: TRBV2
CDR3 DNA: TGTGCCAGCAGTGAAGTTCCCCTACCGAACACCGGGGAGCTGTTTTTT
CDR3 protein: CASSEVPLPNTGELFF

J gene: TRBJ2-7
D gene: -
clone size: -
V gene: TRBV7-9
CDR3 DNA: TGTGCCAGCAGCTTAGCGGGCACCTACGAGCAGTACTTC
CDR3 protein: CASSLAGTYEQYF

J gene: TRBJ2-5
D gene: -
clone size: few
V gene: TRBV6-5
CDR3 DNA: TGTGCCAGCAGTTCACCCCGGAGAGAGACCCAGTACTTC
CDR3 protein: CASSSPRRETQYF

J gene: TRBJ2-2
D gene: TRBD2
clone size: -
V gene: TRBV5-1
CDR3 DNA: TGCGCCAGCAGTCGGTGGGGTAGCGGGAATGTCCCCGGGGAGCTGTTTTTT
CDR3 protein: CASSRWGSGNVPGELFF

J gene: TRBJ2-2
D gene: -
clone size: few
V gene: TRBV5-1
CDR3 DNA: TGCGCCACCCTATCCGACAACACCGGGGAGCTGTTTTTT
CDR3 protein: CATLSDNTGELFF

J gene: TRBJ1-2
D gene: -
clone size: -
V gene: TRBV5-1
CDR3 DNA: TGCGCCAGCAGCTCCGGGGCTAACTATGGCTACACCTTC
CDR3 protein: CASSSGANYGYTF